Listed below are T cell receptor beta chains from one sample, sequenced in a study of T cell responses to AZD1222 COVID-19 vaccine. This table comes from immunoSEQ multiplex PCR, and its TCRdb copy is limited to in-frame clones, with some not included. This table holds around 150,000 clones, approximately 91% found once. Sequencing was performed on peripheral blood, taken 28 days after the second AZD1222 dose. These receptors came from an adult who received the AZD1222 COVID-19 vaccine. CDR3s include the opening cysteine and the closing phenylalanine or tryptophan. A D gene is named only where the DNA matches it firmly. Part of the rows lack a size; the others show once, few, many or a class for expanded clones.

j_call	v_call	d_call	clone_size	cdr3_aa	cdr3_nt
TRBJ1-1	TRBV29-1	NA	NA	CSVRDSPLLNTEAFF	TGCAGCGTTCGGGATTCCCCGCTTTTGAACACTGAAGCTTTCTTT
TRBJ2-7	TRBV6-5	NA	NA	CASRAGYEQYF	TGTGCCAGCAGGGCAGGTTACGAGCAGTACTTC
TRBJ1-6	TRBV6-2/TRBV6-3	NA	NA	CASRPPGNSPLHF	TGTGCCAGCAGGCCTCCAGGGAATTCACCCCTCCACTTT
TRBJ1-1	TRBV4-2	NA	NA	CASSQVAEYTEAFF	TGTGCCAGCAGCCAAGTAGCCGAGTACACTGAAGCTTTCTTT
TRBJ2-7	TRBV27	NA	once	CASSFAASPRYEQYF	TGTGCCAGCAGTTTTGCGGCGTCTCCTCGCTACGAGCAGTACTTC
TRBJ1-2	TRBV11-1	TRBD1	once	CASSLGLGQATYGYTF	TGTGCCAGCAGCTTAGGTCTCGGACAGGCGACCTATGGCTACACCTTC
TRBJ2-7	TRBV18	TRBD2	NA	CASSPPRGVYEQYF	TGTGCCAGCTCACCACCACGGGGGGTCTACGAGCAGTACTTC
TRBJ2-5	TRBV12-5	TRBD2	NA	CASGSLTSGGLGETQYF	TGTGCTAGTGGTTCACTGACTAGCGGGGGTTTAGGGGAGACCCAGTACTTC
TRBJ1-3	TRBV4-1	NA	NA	CASSQAPTQSSGNTIYF	TGCGCCAGCAGCCAAGCACCGACCCAGAGCTCTGGAAACACCATATATTTT
TRBJ2-1	TRBV27	TRBD1	NA	CASSPLTGINEQFF	TGTGCCAGCAGTCCCCTGACAGGGATTAATGAGCAGTTCTTC
TRBJ2-5	TRBV3-1/TRBV3-2	NA	NA	CATVPLGGAGTQYF	TGTGCCACCGTTCCTTTGGGGGGCGCGGGGACCCAGTACTTC
TRBJ1-1	TRBV4-3	NA	NA	CASSQDMDTEAFF	TGCGCCAGCAGCCAAGATATGGACACTGAAGCTTTCTTT
TRBJ2-2	TRBV3-1/TRBV3-2	TRBD2	NA	CASSQGLGLAGGQGTGELFF	TGTGCCAGCAGCCAAGGCCTGGGACTAGCGGGAGGGCAGGGCACCGGGGAGCTGTTTTTT
TRBJ1-2	TRBV9	NA	NA	CASTYGGTYGYTF	TGTGCCAGCACCTATGGGGGGACCTATGGCTACACCTTC
TRBJ2-3	TRBV7-3	NA	NA	CASSLSDTQYF	TGTGCCAGCAGCTTATCGGATACGCAGTATTTT
TRBJ2-7	TRBV9	TRBD1	NA	CASSLEGTGPYEQYF	TGTGCCAGCAGCCTTGAAGGGACAGGACCCTACGAGCAGTACTTC
TRBJ1-2	TRBV19	NA	NA	CASSISPEGTYGYTF	TGTGCCAGTAGTATATCCCCGGAGGGGACCTATGGCTACACCTTC
TRBJ2-3	TRBV6-2/TRBV6-3	NA	NA	CASSYGDRSSTDTQYF	TGTGCCAGCAGTTACGGAGACAGATCTAGCACAGATACGCAGTATTTT
TRBJ1-1	TRBV27	NA	NA	CASSRLREDTEAFF	TGTGCCAGCAGCCGCCTAAGAGAGGACACTGAAGCTTTCTTT
TRBJ2-1	TRBV4-2	NA	NA	CASSQDRKNEQFF	TGTGCCAGCAGCCAAGATAGGAAAAATGAGCAGTTCTTC
TRBJ1-1	TRBV28	NA	few	CASSLNREIMNTEAFF	TGTGCCAGCAGTTTAAACAGGGAAATAATGAACACTGAAGCTTTCTTT
TRBJ1-1	TRBV15	NA	NA	CATPKQGALLNTEAFF	TGTGCCACCCCAAAACAGGGAGCCTTGCTGAATACTGAAGCTTTCTTT
TRBJ1-1	TRBV2	NA	NA	CASTRSAGNTEAFF	TGTGCCAGCACCCGATCGGCGGGTAACACTGAAGCTTTCTTT
TRBJ2-7	TRBV4-1	NA	NA	CASSQGHPTDYEQYF	TGCGCCAGCAGCCAAGGGCACCCCACGGACTACGAGCAGTACTTC
TRBJ2-1	TRBV5-1	NA	NA	CASSFQAMGYNEQFF	TGCGCCAGCAGCTTCCAGGCCATGGGCTACAATGAGCAGTTCTTC
TRBJ2-7	TRBV5-1	TRBD1	NA	CASTKGQPSSYEQYF	TGCGCCAGCACCAAGGGACAGCCGAGCTCCTACGAGCAGTACTTC
TRBJ1-2	TRBV27	NA	NA	CASSLGLNYGYTF	TGTGCCAGCAGTTTAGGGCTAAACTATGGCTACACCTTC
TRBJ1-3	TRBV9	TRBD1	once	CASRRQGSDTIYF	TGTGCCAGCAGGCGACAGGGATCGGACACCATATATTTT
TRBJ2-1	TRBV18	TRBD1	NA	CASSPTTGDYNEQFF	TGTGCCAGCTCACCAACGACAGGGGACTACAATGAGCAGTTCTTC
TRBJ2-3	TRBV9	NA	NA	CASSPAVLDTQYF	TGTGCCAGCAGCCCGGCGGTGCTAGATACGCAGTATTTT
TRBJ1-1	TRBV27	TRBD1	NA	CASSLRTGEPNTEAFF	TGTGCCAGCAGTTTAAGGACAGGTGAGCCGAACACTGAAGCTTTCTTT
TRBJ1-3	TRBV18	NA	NA	CASSPPTERSGNTIYF	TGTGCCAGCTCACCACCAACGGAAAGGTCTGGAAACACCATATATTTT
TRBJ1-2	TRBV19	NA	once	CASRGAGYYGYTF	TGTGCCAGTAGGGGAGCAGGATACTATGGCTACACCTTC
TRBJ1-2	TRBV10-1	TRBD1	NA	CASTRDRGRHGYTF	TGCGCCAGCACACGGGACAGGGGCCGCCATGGCTACACCTTC
TRBJ2-3	TRBV2	NA	once	CASLRDWGNTQYF	TGTGCCAGCCTGCGGGACTGGGGAAATACGCAGTATTTT
TRBJ2-4	TRBV7-2	NA	NA	CASSAGIQYF	TGTGCCAGCTCTGCGGGCATTCAGTACTTC
TRBJ2-2	TRBV10-2	TRBD1	NA	CASRNRGQTGELFF	TGCGCCAGCAGAAATAGGGGGCAGACCGGGGAGCTGTTTTTT
TRBJ2-2	TRBV15	NA	NA	CATSSLLNTGELFF	TGTGCCACCAGCTCCCTGTTGAACACCGGGGAGCTGTTTTTT
TRBJ2-3	TRBV7-3	TRBD2	NA	CASSLGLLAGRTDTQYF	TGTGCCAGCAGCTTAGGCCTACTAGCGGGGCGCACAGATACGCAGTATTTT
TRBJ1-4	TRBV5-1	TRBD1	NA	CASSLYSTGLNEKLFF	TGCGCCAGCAGCTTGTATTCGACAGGGCTTAATGAAAAACTGTTTTTT
TRBJ1-2	TRBV24-1	TRBD1	NA	CATSDSSGGGQDYGYTF	TGTGCCACCAGTGATTCATCAGGGGGGGGCCAGGACTATGGCTACACCTTC
TRBJ1-2	TRBV5-1	TRBD1	NA	CASSFNRDRGANGYTF	TGCGCCAGCAGCTTCAACCGGGACAGGGGAGCGAATGGCTACACCTTC
TRBJ1-6	TRBV14	TRBD1	NA	CASSQDVWTGRIRSTNSPLHF	TGTGCCAGCAGCCAAGATGTGTGGACAGGGAGAATCCGAAGTACAAATTCACCCCTCCACTTT
TRBJ1-2	TRBV6-5	NA	NA	CASSPGSYYGYTF	TGTGCCAGCAGCCCCGGGAGTTACTATGGCTACACCTTC
TRBJ1-1	TRBV6-4	TRBD1	NA	CASRARGGPSEAFF	TGTGCCAGCAGGGCCAGGGGGGGACCTTCTGAAGCTTTCTTT
TRBJ1-2	TRBV6-5	NA	NA	CASSHVAGEGGYTF	TGTGCCAGCAGCCACGTCGCAGGGGAGGGAGGCTACACCTTC
TRBJ2-2	TRBV12-5	NA	NA	CASGLIVGRPTGELFF	TGTGCTAGTGGTTTGATAGTGGGCAGGCCCACCGGGGAGCTGTTTTTT
TRBJ2-7	TRBV18	NA	NA	CASSPGGGQGMYEQYF	TGTGCCAGCTCACCAGGTGGTGGCCAGGGGATGTACGAGCAGTACTTC
TRBJ2-3	TRBV3-1/TRBV3-2	TRBD2	NA	CASSPAGGRTDTQYF	TGTGCCAGCAGTCCCGCGGGGGGCCGCACAGATACGCAGTATTTT
TRBJ2-6	TRBV7-8	TRBD1	NA	CASSLPESGQGALSGANVLTF	TGTGCCAGCAGCTTACCGGAGTCTGGGCAGGGGGCGTTATCTGGGGCCAACGTCCTGACTTTC
TRBJ1-2	TRBV7-9	NA	few	CASSGPGEDGYTF	TGTGCCAGCAGCGGCCCAGGGGAGGACGGCTACACCTTC
TRBJ1-4	TRBV19	TRBD1	NA	CASSTGTGGRVLEKLFF	TGTGCCAGTAGTACCGGAACAGGGGGTCGAGTTCTTGAAAAACTGTTTTTT
TRBJ1-6	TRBV4-1	NA	NA	CASSLATGGANSPLHF	TGCGCCAGCAGCCTAGCAACGGGAGGGGCGAATTCACCCCTCCACTTT
TRBJ1-5	TRBV28	NA	NA	CASRGGTRENQPQHF	TGTGCCAGCAGGGGGGGAACGAGGGAAAATCAGCCCCAGCATTTT
TRBJ2-1	TRBV7-9	NA	once	CASSLYARGSYNEQFF	TGTGCCAGCAGCTTATACGCCAGGGGATCCTACAATGAGCAGTTCTTC
TRBJ2-6	TRBV18	NA	NA	CASFFSGANVLTF	TGTGCCAGCTTCTTCTCTGGGGCCAACGTCCTGACTTTC
TRBJ2-3	TRBV4-2	NA	few	CASSQDSGQDTQYF	TGTGCCAGCAGCCAAGATTCAGGACAAGATACGCAGTATTTT
TRBJ1-3	TRBV14	NA	NA	CASSQESSGAGNTIYF	TGTGCCAGCAGCCAAGAAAGTTCGGGGGCTGGAAACACCATATATTTT
TRBJ2-3	TRBV10-1	NA	once	CASSELDTQYF	TGCGCCAGCAGTGAATTAGATACGCAGTATTTT